This record covers a single T cell receptor beta chain. Its antigen is unknown. Sequencing of the DNA from cultured CD4+ T cells was carried out with the Oncomine TCR Beta short-read assay. TCRdb called the PCR reads again in MiXCR, with one record for every CDR3 protein. The sample has over 12,000 distinct CDR3 sequences; around 50% are singletons. Sample treatment: approximately nine-day PBMC culture with coronavirus spike peptide pools or control peptides (ViraFEST assay). Negative selection isolated the CD4+ T cells once the cells had been cultured for approximately eleven days. This sample is drawn from a study of vaccination and CD4 T cells after COVID-19. Looking at the study overall: Nasal swab PCR had detected SARS-CoV-2 in convalescent patients, 10 or so mild and one severe. The cells in question were stimulated using overlapping spike peptides derived from SARS-CoV-2, HCoV-NL63, HCoV-OC43 and HCoV-229E. General observations from the study: Vaccine-specific clones in convalescent patients were spike mono-reactive in 304 of 307 cases.

The specimen sequenced was CD4+ T cells from blood, cultured in vitro. This sequence originates from a human donor who had recovered from COVID-19.

The CDR3 DNA sequence: TGTGCCAGCAGTGAACTAGCGGGCCTCCACAATGAGCAGTTCTTC. Translation: CASSELAGLHNEQFF. The chain combines TRBV2 with TRBJ2-1; TRBD2 aligns across 8 bases. V gave up 2 bases and J gave up 5 bases; unmatched junction bases: 5. The germline CDR1 and CDR2 sequences are SNHLY and FYNNEI. This CDR3 is built from 15 residues.